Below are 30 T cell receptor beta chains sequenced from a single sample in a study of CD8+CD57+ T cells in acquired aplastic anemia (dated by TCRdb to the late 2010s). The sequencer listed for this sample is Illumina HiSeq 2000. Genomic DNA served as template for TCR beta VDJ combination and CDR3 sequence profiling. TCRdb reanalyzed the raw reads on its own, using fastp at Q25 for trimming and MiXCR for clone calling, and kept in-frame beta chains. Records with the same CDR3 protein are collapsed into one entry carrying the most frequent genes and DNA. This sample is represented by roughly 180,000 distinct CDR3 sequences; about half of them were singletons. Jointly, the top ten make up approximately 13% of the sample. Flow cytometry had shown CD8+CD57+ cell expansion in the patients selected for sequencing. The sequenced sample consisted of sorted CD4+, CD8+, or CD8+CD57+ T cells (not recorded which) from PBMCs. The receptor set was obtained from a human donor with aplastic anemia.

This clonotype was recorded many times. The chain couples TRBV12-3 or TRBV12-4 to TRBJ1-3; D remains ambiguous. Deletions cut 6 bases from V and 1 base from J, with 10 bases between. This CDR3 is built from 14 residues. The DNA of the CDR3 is TGTGCCAGCAGGTTACAAACTTCTGGAAACACCATATATTTT. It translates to CASRLQTSGNTIYF.

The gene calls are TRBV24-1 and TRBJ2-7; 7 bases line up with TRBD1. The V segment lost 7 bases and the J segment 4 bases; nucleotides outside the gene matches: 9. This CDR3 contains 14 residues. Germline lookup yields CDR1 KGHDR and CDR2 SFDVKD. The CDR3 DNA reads TGTGCCACCAGGATGGGACAGAGCTATTACGAGCAGTACTTC. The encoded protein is CATRMGQSYYEQYF.

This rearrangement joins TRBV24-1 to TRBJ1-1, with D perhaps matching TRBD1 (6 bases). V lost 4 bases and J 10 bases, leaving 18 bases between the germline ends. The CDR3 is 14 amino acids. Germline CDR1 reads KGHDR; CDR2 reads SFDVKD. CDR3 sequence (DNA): TGTGCCACCAGTGAACCTAGGACAGATACAGGAGCTTTCTTT. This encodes CATSEPRTDTGAFF.

CDR3 DNA sequence: TGTGCCAGTAGTAGATCGAGCTCTGGAAACACCATATATTTT. This encodes CASSRSSSGNTIYF. The chain employs TRBV19 and TRBJ1-3; D is ambiguous. Trimming shortened V by 4 bases and J by 0 bases, and 7 bases separated the two germline ends. The germline gives CDR1 LNHDA, CDR2 SQIVND (reference sequence). The CDR3 has 14 amino acids.

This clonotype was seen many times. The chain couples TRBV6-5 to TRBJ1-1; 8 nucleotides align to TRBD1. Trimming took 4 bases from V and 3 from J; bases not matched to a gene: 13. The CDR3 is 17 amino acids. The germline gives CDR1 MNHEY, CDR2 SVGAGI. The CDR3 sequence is CASSSPDRGRSHTEAFF. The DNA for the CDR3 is TGTGCCAGCAGTTCTCCTGACAGGGGAAGATCTCACACTGAAGCTTTCTTT.

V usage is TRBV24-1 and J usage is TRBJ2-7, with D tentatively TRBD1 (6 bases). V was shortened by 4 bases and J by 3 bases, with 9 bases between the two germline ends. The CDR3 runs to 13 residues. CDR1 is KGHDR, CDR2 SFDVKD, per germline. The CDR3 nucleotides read TGTGCCACCAGTGAAGGGGGAAGCTACGAGCAGTACTTC. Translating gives CATSEGGSYEQYF.

CDR3 nucleotides: TGTGCCAGCAGCTTGGAACTAGCGGGAGGCGGGCAAGAGACCCAGTACTTC. Protein: CASSLELAGGGQETQYF. The V and J genes are TRBV7-3 and TRBJ2-5; the match to TRBD2 covers 12 bases. The trim removed 3 bases at V and 2 bases at J, leaving 7 bases unmatched. The germline V gene encodes CDR1 SGHTA and CDR2 FQGTGA. The CDR3 extends over 17 amino acids.

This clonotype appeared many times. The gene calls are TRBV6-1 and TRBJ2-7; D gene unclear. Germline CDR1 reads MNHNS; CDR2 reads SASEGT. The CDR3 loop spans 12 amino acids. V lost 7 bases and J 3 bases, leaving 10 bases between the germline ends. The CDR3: CASTLKIYEQYF. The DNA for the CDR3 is TGTGCCAGCACGTTAAAGATCTACGAGCAGTACTTC.

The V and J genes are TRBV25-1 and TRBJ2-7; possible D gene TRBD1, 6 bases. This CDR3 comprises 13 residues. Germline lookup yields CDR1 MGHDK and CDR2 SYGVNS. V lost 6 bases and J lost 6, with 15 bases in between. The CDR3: CASRAGVPTEQYF. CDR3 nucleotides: TGTGCCAGCAGGGCAGGGGTTCCCACCGAGCAGTACTTC.

The DNA of the CDR3 is TGCAGTGCTAATCATCGAGCGAGAAGCGCAGATACGCAGTATTTT. Translation gives CSANHRARSADTQYF. The chain is built from TRBV20-1 and TRBJ2-3; D gene unclear. Germline V gene sequence: CDR1 DFQATT, CDR2 SNEGSKA (reference sequence). The CDR3 sequence is 15 residues long. V was cut by 4 bases and J by 4 bases, with 18 bases left in between.

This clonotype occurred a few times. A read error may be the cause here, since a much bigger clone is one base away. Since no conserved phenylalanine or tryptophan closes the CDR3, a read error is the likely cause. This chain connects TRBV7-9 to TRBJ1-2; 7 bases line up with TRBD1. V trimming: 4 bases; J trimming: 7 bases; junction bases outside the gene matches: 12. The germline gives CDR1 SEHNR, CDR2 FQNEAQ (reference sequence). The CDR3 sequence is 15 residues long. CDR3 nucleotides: TGTGCCAGCAGCTCGGCAGGGGGAGAGTCGTCTGGCTACACCCTC. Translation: CASSSAGGESSGYTL.

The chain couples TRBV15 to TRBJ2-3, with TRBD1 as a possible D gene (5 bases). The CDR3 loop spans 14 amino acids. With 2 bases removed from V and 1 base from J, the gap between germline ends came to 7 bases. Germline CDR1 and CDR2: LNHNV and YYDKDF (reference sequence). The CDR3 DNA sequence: TGTGCCACCAGCAGACAGGGTGGCACAGATACGCAGTATTTT. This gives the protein CATSRQGGTDTQYF.

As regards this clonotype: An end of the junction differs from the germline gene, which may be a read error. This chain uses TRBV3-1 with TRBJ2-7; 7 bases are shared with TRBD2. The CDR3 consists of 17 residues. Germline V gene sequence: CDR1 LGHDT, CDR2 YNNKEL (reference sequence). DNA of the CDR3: TGTGCCAGCAGCCACAACATGGGGGGGTTTAGCTCCTACGAGCAGTGCTTC. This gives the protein CASSHNMGGFSSYEQCF.

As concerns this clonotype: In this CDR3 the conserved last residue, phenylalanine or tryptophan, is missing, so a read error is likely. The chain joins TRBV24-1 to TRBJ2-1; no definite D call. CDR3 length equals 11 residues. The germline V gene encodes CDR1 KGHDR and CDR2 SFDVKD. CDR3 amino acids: CASSDGPRQFS. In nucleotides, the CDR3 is TGTGCCTCCAGTGACGGCCCTCGGCAGTTCTCC.

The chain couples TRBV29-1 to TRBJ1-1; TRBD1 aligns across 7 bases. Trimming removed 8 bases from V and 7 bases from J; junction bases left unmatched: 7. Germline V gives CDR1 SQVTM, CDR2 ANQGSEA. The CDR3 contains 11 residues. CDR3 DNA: TGCAGCATCAGCCGGGACAGTGAAGCTTTCTTT. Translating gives CSISRDSEAFF. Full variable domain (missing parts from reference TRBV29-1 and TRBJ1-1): SAVISQKPSRDICQRGTSLTIQCQVDSQVTMMFWYRQQPGQSLTLIATANQGSEATYESGFVIDKFPISRPNLTFSTLTVSNMSPEDSSIYLCSISRDSEAFFGQGTRLTVV.

CDR3 sequence: CASSTGAPNYGYTF. The CDR3 bases are TGTGCCAGTAGTACGGGTGCACCTAACTATGGCTACACCTTC. The V call is TRBV19, the J call TRBJ1-2; unclear D gene. The germline V and J ends were trimmed by 4 bases and 0 bases, with 9 bases remaining between them. The germline CDR1 and CDR2 sequences are LNHDA and SQIVND (reference sequence). This CDR3 region has 14 residues.

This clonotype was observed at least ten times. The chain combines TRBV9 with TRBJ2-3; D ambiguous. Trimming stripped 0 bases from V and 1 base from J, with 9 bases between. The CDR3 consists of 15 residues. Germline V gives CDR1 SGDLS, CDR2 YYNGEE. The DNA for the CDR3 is TGTGCCAGCAGCGTAGATTTCGGCGGCACAGATACGCAGTATTTT. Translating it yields CASSVDFGGTDTQYF.

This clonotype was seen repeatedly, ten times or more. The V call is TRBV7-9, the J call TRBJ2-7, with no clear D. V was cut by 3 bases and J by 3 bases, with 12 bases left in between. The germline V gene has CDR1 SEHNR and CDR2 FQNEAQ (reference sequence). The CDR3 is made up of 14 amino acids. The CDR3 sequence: CASSFPALSYEQYF. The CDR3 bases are TGTGCCAGCAGCTTCCCAGCTTTGAGCTACGAGCAGTACTTC. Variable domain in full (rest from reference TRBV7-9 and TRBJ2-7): DTGVSQNPRHKITKRGQNVTFRCDPISEHNRLYWYRQTLGQGPEFLTYFQNEAQLEKSRLLSDRFSAERPKGSFSTLEIQRTEQGDSAMYLCASSFPALSYEQYFGPGTRLTVT.

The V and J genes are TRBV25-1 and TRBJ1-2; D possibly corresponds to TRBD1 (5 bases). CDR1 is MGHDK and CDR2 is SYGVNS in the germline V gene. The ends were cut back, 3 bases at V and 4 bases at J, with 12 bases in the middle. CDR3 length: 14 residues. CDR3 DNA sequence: TGTGCCAGCAGTGATACCCTGGACATCTATGGCTACACCTTC. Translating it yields CASSDTLDIYGYTF.

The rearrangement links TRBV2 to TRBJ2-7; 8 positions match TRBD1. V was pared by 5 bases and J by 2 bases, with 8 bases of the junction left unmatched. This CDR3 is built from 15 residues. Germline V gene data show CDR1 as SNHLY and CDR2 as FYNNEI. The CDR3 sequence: CASSIQQGVPYEQYF. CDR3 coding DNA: TGTGCCAGCAGTATCCAACAGGGGGTTCCCTACGAGCAGTACTTC. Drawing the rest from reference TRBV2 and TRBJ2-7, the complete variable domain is EPEVTQTPSHQVTQMGQEVILRCVPISNHLYFYWYRQILGQKVEFLVSFYNNEISEKSEIFDDQFSVERPDGSNFTLKIRSTKLEDSAMYFCASSIQQGVPYEQYFGPGTRLTVT.

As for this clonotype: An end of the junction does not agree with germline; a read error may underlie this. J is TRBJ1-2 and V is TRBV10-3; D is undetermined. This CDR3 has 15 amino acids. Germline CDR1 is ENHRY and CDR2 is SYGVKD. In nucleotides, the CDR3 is TGTGCCAGCAGTGAAGACGGGCAGGAAATTTTTGGCTACACCTTC. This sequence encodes CASSEDGQEIFGYTF.

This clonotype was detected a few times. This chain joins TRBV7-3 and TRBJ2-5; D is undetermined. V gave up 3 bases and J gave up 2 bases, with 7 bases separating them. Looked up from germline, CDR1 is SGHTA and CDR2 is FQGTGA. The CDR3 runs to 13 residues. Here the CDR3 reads CASSFARQETQYF. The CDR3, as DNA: TGTGCCAGCAGCTTCGCGAGGCAAGAGACCCAGTACTTC.

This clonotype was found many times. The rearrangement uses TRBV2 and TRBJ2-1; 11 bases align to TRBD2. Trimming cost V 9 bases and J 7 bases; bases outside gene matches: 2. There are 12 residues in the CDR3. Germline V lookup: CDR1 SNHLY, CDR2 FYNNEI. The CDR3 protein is CASVAGGNEQFF. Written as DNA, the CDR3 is TGTGCCAGTGTAGCGGGGGGGAATGAGCAGTTCTTC.

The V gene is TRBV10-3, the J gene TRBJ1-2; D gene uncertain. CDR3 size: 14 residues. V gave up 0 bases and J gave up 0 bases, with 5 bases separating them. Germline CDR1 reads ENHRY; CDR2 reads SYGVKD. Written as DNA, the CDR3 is TGTGCCATCAGTGAGTCAGGTTCTAACTATGGCTACACCTTC. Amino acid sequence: CAISESGSNYGYTF.

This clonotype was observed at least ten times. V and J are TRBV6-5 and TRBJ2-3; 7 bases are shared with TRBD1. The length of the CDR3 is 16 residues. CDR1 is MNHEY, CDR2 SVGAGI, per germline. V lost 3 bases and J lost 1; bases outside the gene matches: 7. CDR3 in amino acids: CASSYGRTGRTDTQYF. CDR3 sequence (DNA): TGTGCCAGCAGTTATGGGCGGACAGGACGCACAGATACGCAGTATTTT.

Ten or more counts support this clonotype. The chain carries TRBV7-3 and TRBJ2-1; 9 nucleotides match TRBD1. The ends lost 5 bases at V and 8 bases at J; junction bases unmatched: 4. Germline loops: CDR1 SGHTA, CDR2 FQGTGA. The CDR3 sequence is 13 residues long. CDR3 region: CASSTWTGDEQFF. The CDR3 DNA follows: TGTGCCAGCAGCACCTGGACAGGGGATGAGCAGTTCTTC.

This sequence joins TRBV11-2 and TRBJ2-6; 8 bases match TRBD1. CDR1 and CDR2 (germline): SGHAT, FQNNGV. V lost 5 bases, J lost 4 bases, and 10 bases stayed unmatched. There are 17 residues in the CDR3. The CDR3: CASSTPGQVGGANVLTF. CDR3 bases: TGTGCCAGCAGCACTCCGGGACAGGTGGGGGGGGCCAACGTCCTGACTTTC.

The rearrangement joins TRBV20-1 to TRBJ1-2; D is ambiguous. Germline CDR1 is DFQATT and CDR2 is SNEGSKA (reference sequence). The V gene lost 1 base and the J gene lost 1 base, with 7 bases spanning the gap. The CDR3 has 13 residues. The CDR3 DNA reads TGCAGTGCTAGAGCTAGTAATAACTATGGCTACACCTTC. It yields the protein CSARASNNYGYTF.

CDR3: CSVEGEISGNTIYF. The DNA for the CDR3 is TGCAGCGTTGAAGGGGAAATCTCTGGAAACACCATATATTTT. The chain links TRBV29-1 to TRBJ1-3; D is uncertain. The CDR3 totals 14 residues. The ends were cut back, 1 base at V and 0 bases at J, with 7 bases in the middle. Germline values: CDR1 SQVTM, CDR2 ANQGSEA. The whole variable domain, remainder taken from reference TRBV29-1 and TRBJ1-3, is SAVISQKPSRDICQRGTSLTIQCQVDSQVTMMFWYRQQPGQSLTLIATANQGSEATYESGFVIDKFPISRPNLTFSTLTVSNMSPEDSSIYLCSVEGEISGNTIYFGEGSWLTVV.

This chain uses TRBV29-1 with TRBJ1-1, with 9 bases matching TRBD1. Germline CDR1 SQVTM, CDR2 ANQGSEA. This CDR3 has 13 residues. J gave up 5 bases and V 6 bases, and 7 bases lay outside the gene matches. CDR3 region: CSVVQGARTEAFF. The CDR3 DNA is TGCAGCGTCGTACAGGGGGCGAGAACTGAAGCTTTCTTT.